Listed here is a single T cell receptor beta chain. The data originate from a study of shared clonotypes between healthy human individuals. Healthy HIV-negative adults with no recent acute infections or vaccinations were recruited as donors. Sequencing used immunoSEQ multiplex PCR; TCRdb keeps in-frame clones, though not all of them. Of some 2,000,000 clones listed, 95% are singletons. The sequencing sample was made of naive CD4+ T cells sorted from blood. Noted subset: CD45RA+ positively selected. This TCR derives from a man younger than 35 in good health.

CDR3 DNA sequence: TGTGCCAGCTCACCACAGGGACTAGCTCACAATGAGCAGTTCTTC. Translated, it gives CASSPQGLAHNEQFF. The genes are TRBV18 and TRBJ2-1; 9 positions agree with TRBD2. Losses at the gene ends were 1 base for V and 5 bases for J; bases not matched to a gene: 3. Germline V lookup: CDR1 KGHSH, CDR2 LQKENI. This CDR3 comprises 15 residues. The whole variable domain, filled in from reference TRBV18 and TRBJ2-1, reads NAGVMQNPRHLVRRRGQEARLRCSPMKGHSHVYWYRQLPEEGLKFMVYLQKENIIDESGMPKERFSAEFPKEGPSILRIQQVVRGDSAAYFCASSPQGLAHNEQFFGPGTRLTVL.